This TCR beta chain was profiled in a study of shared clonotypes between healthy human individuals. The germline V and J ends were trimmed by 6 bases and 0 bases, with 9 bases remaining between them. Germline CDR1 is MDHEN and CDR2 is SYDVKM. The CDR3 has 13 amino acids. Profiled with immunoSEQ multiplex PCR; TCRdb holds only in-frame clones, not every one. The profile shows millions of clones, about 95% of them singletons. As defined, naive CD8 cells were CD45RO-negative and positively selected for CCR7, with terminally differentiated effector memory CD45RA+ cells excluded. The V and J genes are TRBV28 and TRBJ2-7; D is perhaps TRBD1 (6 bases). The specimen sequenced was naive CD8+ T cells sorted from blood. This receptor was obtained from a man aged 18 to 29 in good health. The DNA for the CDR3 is TGTGCCAGCAGCTGGACAGCCTCCTACGAGCAGTACTTC. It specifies CASSWTASYEQYF.